Listed here are 4 T cell receptor beta chains from one sample, sequenced in a study of OX40 agonist ivuxolimab in advanced cancers. Measured with immunoSEQ multiplex PCR; TCRdb has only the in-frame clones, and not every one. Of 43,000 or so clones listed, about 88% were seen once; the top ten hold 0.85% to 1.1%. Here the sequenced sample was CD4+ or CD8+ T cells sorted from blood, taken in a trial of the OX40 agonist ivuxolimab. The receptors were sampled from an adult with an advanced solid tumor such as melanoma, head and neck, liver or kidney cancer.

This clone was observed a single time. The rearrangement joins TRBV7-2 to TRBJ2-7; perhaps TRBD1 as D (5 bases). V was cut by 3 bases and J by 4 bases, with 13 bases left in between. Germline V gives CDR1 SGHTA, CDR2 FQGNSA. The CDR3 has 14 residues. CDR3 sequence (DNA): TGTGCCAGCAGCTTGGGGCCCGGATCGTACGAGCAGTACTTC. Translation: CASSLGPGSYEQYF.

The chain recombines TRBV28 with TRBJ2-7, with 7 nucleotides matching TRBD2. The CDR3 contains 14 residues. V gave up 5 bases and J gave up 3 bases; unmatched junction bases: 7. Germline loops: CDR1 MDHEN, CDR2 SYDVKM. CDR3 DNA sequence: TGTGCCAGCAGTGTGACTAGCAGCCGCTACGAGCAGTACTTC. Translation: CASSVTSSRYEQYF. Full variable domain (outside the CDR3, taken from reference TRBV28 and TRBJ2-7): DVKVTQSSRYLVKRTGEKVFLECVQDMDHENMFWYRQDPGLGLRLIYFSYDVKMKEKGDIPEGYSVSREKKERFSLILESASTNQTSMYLCASSVTSSRYEQYFGPGTRLTVT.

This clone was detected only once. This sequence joins TRBV6-1 and TRBJ2-1, with 7 bases matching TRBD1. The CDR3 consists of 14 residues. Germline lookup yields CDR1 MNHNS and CDR2 SASEGT. Germline trimming cut 6 bases from V and 7 bases from J; bases unmatched to any gene: 9. The CDR3 sequence: CASRRTGTSNEQFF. CDR3 coding DNA: TGTGCCAGCAGGCGGACAGGCACATCAAATGAGCAGTTCTTC.

The J gene is TRBJ1-5, the V gene TRBV10-3; D is undetermined. V lost 0 bases and J lost 2, with 5 bases in between. CDR3 length equals 14 residues. The germline gives CDR1 ENHRY, CDR2 SYGVKD. The CDR3 DNA follows: TGTGCCATCAGTGAGTCCCAGGGCAATCAGCCCCAGCATTTT. As protein: CAISESQGNQPQHF.